This TCR beta chain stems from a study of sequential checkpoint blockade in melanoma. Assay: immunoSEQ multiplex PCR; the TCRdb copy retains only in-frame clones and omits some. The sample consists of roughly 20,000 clones, around 65% of them appearing once. In germline, CDR1 is MNHEY, CDR2 SMNVEV (reference sequence). This CDR3 has 12 residues. Trimming took 4 bases from V and 11 from J; bases not matched to a gene: 7. Regarding treatment: randomized to nivolumab then ipilimumab (arm A) or the reverse (arm B). None of the patients previously received DNA-damaging chemotherapy. The chain couples TRBV27 to TRBJ1-1; 7 bases fit TRBD1. The source was CD8+ T cells sorted from blood (inferred from file names), collected from a patient given nivolumab and ipilimumab in sequence. The TCR was taken from a human donor with melanoma. In DNA form, the CDR3 reads TGTGCCAGCAGTTCCGACAGGGTCGGTGCTTTCTTT. It encodes CASSSDRVGAFF.